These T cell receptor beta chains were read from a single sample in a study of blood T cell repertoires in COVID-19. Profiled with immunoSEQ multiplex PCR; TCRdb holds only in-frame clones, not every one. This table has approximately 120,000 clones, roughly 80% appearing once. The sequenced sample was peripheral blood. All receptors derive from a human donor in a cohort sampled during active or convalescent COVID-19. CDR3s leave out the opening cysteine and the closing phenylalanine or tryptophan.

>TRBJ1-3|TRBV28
ASSVILGRGNTIY
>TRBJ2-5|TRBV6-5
ASSGQGFRQETQY
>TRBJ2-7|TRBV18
ATRRIAGGYEQY
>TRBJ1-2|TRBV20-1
SARADYGYT
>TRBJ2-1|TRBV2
ASSDTSGGVDEQF
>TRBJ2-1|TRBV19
ASTGLAGGYNEQF
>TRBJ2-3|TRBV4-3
ASSQDSGRASDTQY
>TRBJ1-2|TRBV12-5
ASGLVQGAPSYGYT
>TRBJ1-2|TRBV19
ASSTTGGGSGYGYT
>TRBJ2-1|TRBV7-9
ASSDRYNEQF
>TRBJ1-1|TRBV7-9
ASSSTGQGNTEAF
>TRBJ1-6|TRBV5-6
ARRGQVHSPLH
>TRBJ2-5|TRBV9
ASSVTPRGETQY
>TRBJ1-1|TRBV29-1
SVRKGTGTEAF
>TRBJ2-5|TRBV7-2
ASSLEVRTGGETQY
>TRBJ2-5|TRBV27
ARNPSPLTPETQY
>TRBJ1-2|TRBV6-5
ASSTGGGYGYT
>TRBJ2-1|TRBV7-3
ASSLTTSNYNEQF
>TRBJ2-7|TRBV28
ASSLAGGYIYEQY
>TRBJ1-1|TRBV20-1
SASIVTGGPNTEAF
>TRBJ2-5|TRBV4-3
ASSSGTNRVETQY
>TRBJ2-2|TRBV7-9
ASSPFSGGGELF
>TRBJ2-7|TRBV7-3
ASSPGGGDTAYEQY
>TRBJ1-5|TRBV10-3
ATSGQGSDQPQH
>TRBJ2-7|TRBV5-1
ASSLSVTGYEQY
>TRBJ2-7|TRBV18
ASSPSGLLSSYEQY
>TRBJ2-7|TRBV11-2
ASRATETYEQY
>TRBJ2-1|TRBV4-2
ASSQDPEGAAYNEQF
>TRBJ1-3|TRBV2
ASRHGQGRNSGNTIY
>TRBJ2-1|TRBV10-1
ASSDRRGPRGVEQF
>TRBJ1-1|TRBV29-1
SVDDRVNTEAF
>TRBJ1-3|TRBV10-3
AISAGLTGNTIY
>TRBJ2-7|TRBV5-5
ASSLVPAGAYEQY
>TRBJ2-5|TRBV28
ASSLIDQVAQY
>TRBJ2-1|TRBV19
ASSILSGMAEQF
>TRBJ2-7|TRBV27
ASSSGTVKGEQY
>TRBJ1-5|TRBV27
ASGLGAEYQPQH
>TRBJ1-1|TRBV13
ASTNTRERGGNTEAF
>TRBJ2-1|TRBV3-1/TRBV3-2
ASSRGGLGNEQF
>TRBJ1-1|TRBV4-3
ASSVHTTPSLEAF
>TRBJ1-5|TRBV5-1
ASSPSGGNQPQH
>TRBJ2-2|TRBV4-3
ASSQDRATLFGGELF
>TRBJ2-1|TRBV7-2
ALRGGVYNEQF
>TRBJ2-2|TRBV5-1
ASSLEEATSVLKGGELF